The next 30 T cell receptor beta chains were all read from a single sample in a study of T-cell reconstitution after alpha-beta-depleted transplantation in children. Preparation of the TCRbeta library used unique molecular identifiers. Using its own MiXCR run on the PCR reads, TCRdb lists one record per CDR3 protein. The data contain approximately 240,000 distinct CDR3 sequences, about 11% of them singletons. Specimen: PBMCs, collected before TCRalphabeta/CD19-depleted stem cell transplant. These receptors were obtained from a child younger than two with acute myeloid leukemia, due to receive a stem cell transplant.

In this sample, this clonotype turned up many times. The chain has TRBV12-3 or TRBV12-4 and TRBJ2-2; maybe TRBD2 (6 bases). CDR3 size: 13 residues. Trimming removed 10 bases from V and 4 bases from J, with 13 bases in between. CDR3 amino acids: CATRDFTTGELFF. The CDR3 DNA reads TGTGCCACCCGGGACTTTACCACCGGGGAGCTGTTTTTT.

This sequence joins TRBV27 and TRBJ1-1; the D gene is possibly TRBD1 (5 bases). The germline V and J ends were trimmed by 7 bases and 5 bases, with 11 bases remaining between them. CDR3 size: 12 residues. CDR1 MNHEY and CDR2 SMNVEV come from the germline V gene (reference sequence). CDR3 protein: CASNLRGTEAFF. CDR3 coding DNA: TGTGCCAGCAACCTTCGGGGGACTGAAGCTTTCTTT.

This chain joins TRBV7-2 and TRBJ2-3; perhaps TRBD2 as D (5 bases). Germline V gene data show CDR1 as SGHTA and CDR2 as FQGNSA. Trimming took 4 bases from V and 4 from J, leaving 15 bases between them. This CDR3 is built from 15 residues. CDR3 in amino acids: CASSYDGGIADTQYF. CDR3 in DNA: TGTGCCAGCAGCTACGACGGAGGCATTGCAGATACGCAGTATTTT.

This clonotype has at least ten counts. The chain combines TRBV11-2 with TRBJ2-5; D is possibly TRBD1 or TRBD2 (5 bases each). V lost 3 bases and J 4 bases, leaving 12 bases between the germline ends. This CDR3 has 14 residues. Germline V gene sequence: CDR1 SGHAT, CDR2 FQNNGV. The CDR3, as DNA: TGTGCCAGCAGCTTGGGGGTAGTCCGAGAGACCCAGTACTTC. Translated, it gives CASSLGVVRETQYF.

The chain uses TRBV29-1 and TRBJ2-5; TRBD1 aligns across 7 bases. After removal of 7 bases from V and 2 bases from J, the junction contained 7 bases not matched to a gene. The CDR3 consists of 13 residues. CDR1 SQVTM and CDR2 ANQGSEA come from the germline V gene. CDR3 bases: TGCAGCGCCAGGACAGGACCTCAAGAGACCCAGTACTTC. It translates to CSARTGPQETQYF.

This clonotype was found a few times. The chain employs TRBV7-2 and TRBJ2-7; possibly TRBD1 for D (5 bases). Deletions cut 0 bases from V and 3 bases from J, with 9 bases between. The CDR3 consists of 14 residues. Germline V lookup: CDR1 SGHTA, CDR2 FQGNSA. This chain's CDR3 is CASSLAGQIYEQYF. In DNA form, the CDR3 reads TGTGCCAGCAGCTTAGCGGGGCAGATCTACGAGCAGTACTTC.

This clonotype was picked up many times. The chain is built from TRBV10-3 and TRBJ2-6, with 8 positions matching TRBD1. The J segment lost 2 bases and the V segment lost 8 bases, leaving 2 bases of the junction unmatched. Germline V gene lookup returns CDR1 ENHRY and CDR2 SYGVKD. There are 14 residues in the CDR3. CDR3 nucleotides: TGTGCCATCCCGACAGGGGCTGGGGCCAACGTCCTGACTTTC. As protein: CAIPTGAGANVLTF.

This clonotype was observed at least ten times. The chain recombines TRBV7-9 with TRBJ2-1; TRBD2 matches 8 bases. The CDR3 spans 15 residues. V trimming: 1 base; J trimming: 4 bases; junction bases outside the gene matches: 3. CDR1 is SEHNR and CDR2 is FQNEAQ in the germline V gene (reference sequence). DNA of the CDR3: TGTGCCAGCAGCTTAGTAGCGGGGTTTTACAATGAGCAGTTCTTC. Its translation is CASSLVAGFYNEQFF.

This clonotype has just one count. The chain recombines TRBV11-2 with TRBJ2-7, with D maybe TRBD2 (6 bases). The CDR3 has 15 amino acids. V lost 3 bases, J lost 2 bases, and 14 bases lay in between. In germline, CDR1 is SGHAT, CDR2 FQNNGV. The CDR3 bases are TGTGCCAGCAGCTTCCAGGGACTCCCGCCCTACGAGCAGTACTTC. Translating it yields CASSFQGLPPYEQYF. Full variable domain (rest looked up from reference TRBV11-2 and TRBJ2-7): EAGVAQSPRYKIIEKRQSVAFWCNPISGHATLYWYQQILGQGPKLLIQFQNNGVVDDSQLPKDRFSAERLKGVDSTLKIQPAKLEDSAVYLCASSFQGLPPYEQYFGPGTRLTVT.

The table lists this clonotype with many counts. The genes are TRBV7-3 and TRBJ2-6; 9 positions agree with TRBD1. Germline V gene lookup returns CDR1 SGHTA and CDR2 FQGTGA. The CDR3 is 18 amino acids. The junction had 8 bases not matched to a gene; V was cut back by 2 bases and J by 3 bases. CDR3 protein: CASSLYGQGIVGANVLTF. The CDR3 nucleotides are TGTGCCAGCAGCTTATATGGACAGGGGATTGTTGGGGCCAACGTCCTGACTTTC.

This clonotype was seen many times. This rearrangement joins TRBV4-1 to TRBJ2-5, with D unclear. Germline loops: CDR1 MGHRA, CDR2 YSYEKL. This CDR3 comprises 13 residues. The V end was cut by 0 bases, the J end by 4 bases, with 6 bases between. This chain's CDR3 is CASSQELTETQYF. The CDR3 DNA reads TGCGCCAGCAGCCAAGAGCTCACAGAGACCCAGTACTTC.

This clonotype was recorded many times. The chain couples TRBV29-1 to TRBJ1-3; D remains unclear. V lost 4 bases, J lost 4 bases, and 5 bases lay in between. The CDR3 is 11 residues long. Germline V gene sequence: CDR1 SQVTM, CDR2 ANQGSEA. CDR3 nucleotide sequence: TGCAGCGTTGGGTCGGGAAACACCATATATTTT. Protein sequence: CSVGSGNTIYF.

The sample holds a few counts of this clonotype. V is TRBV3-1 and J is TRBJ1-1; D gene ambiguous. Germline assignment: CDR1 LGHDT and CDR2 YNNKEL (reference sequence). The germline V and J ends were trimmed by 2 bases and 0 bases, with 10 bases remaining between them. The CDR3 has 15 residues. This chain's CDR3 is CASSQWSDVNTEAFF. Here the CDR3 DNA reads TGTGCCAGCAGCCAATGGTCGGATGTGAACACTGAAGCTTTCTTT.

CDR3 in amino acids: CSARDRGRGTIYF. DNA of the CDR3: TGCAGTGCTAGAGATCGAGGGCGCGGCACCATATATTTT. J is TRBJ1-3 and V is TRBV20-1; D unclear. The CDR3 has 13 amino acids. Trimming left V 0 bases short and J 9 bases short, with 12 bases between. Germline assignment: CDR1 DFQATT and CDR2 SNEGSKA (reference sequence).

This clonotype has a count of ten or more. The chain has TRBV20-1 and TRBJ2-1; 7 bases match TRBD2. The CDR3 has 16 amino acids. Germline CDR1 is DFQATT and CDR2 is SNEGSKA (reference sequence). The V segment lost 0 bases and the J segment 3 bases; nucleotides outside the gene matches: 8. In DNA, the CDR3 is TGCAGTGCTAGAGATTGGGAGGGAGGGGACTACAATGAGCAGTTCTTC. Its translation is CSARDWEGGDYNEQFF.

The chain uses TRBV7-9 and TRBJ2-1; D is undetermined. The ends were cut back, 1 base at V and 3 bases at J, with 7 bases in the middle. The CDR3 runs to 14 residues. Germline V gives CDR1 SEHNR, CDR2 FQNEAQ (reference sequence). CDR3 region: CASSLVDFYNEQFF. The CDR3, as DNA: TGTGCCAGCAGCTTAGTCGACTTCTACAATGAGCAGTTCTTC. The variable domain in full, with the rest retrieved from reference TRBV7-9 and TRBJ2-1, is DTGVSQNPRHKITKRGQNVTFRCDPISEHNRLYWYRQTLGQGPEFLTYFQNEAQLEKSRLLSDRFSAERPKGSFSTLEIQRTEQGDSAMYLCASSLVDFYNEQFFGPGTRLTVL.

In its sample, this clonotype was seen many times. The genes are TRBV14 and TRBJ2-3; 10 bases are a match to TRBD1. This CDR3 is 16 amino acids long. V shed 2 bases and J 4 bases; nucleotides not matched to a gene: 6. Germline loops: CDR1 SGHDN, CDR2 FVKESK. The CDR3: CASSQLTGTGADTQYF. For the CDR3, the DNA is TGTGCCAGCAGCCAACTAACTGGGACAGGGGCAGATACGCAGTATTTT.

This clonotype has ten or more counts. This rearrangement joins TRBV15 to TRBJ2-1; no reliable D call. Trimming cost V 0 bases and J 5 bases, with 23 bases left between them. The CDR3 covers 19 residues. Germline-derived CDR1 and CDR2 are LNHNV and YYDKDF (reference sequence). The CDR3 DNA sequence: TGTGCCACCAGCAGAGACCCCCCAGCCCGGTACCGGTGGAACAATGAGCAGTTCTTC. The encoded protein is CATSRDPPARYRWNNEQFF.

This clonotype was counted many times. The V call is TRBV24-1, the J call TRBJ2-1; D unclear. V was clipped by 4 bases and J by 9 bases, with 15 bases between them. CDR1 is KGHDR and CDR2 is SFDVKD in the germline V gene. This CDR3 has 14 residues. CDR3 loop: CATSDTGPAGEQFF. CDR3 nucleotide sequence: TGTGCCACCAGTGACACCGGCCCAGCAGGTGAGCAGTTCTTC.

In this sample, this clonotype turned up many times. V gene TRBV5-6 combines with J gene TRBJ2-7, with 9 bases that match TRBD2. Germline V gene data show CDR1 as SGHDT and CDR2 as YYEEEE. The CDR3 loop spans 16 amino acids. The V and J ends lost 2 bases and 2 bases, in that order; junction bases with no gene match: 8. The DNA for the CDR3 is TGTGCCAGCAGCTTTGTATCCGGCGGGAGGGCCTACGAGCAGTACTTC. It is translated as CASSFVSGGRAYEQYF.

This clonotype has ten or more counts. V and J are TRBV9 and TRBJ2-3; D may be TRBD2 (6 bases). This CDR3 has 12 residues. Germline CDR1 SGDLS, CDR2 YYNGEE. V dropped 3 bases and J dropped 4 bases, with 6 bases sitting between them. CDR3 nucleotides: TGTGCCAGCAGCGGACTAGCAGATACGCAGTATTTT. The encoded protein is CASSGLADTQYF.

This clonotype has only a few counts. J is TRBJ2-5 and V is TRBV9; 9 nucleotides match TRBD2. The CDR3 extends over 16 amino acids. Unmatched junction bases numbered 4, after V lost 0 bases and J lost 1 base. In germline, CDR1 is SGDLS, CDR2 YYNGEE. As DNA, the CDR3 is TGTGCCAGCAGCGTAGGCGGGGGGGAAATCCAAGAGACCCAGTACTTC. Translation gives CASSVGGGEIQETQYF.

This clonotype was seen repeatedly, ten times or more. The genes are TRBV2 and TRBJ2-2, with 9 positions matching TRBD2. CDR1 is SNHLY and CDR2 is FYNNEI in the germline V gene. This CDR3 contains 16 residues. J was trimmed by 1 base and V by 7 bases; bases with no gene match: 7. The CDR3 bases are TGTGCCAGCACCGGCCTAGCGGGAAGGAACACCGGGGAGCTGTTTTTT. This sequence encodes CASTGLAGRNTGELFF.

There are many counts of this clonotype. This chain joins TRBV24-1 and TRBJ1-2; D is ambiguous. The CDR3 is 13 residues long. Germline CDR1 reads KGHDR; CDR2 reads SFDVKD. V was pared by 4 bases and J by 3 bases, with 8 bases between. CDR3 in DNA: TGTGCCACCAGTGAGCCAGGCCACTATGGCTACACCTTC. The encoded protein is CATSEPGHYGYTF.

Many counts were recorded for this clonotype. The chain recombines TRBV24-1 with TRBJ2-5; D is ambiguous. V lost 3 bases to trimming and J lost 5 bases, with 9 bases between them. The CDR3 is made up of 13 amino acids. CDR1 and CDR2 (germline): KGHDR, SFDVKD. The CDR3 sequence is CATSDDLGETQYF. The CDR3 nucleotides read TGTGCCACCAGTGATGACCTTGGTGAGACCCAGTACTTC.

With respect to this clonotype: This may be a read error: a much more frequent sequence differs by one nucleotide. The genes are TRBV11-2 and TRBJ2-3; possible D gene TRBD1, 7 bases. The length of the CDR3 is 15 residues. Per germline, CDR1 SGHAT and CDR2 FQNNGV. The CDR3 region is CASSLDLGGTDTKYF. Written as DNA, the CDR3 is TGTGCCAGCAGCTTAGATTTAGGGGGGACAGATACGAAGTATTTT.

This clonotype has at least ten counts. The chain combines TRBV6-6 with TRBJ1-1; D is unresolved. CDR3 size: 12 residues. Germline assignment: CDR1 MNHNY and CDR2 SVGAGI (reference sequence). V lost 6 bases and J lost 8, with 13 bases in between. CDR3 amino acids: CASRSQQTEAFF. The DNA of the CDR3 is TGTGCCAGCAGGAGCCAGCAAACCGAAGCTTTCTTT.

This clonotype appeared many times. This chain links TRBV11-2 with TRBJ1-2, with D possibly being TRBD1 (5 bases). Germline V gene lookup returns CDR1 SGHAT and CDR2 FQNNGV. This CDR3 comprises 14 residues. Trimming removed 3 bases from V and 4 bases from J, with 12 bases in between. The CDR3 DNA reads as TGTGCCAGCAGCTTGCCCGGGACGGTCTATGGCTACACCTTC. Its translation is CASSLPGTVYGYTF.

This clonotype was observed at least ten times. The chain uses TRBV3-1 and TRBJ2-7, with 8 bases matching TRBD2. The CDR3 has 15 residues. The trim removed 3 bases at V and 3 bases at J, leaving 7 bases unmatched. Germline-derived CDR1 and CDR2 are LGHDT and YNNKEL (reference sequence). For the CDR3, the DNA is TGTGCCAGCAGCCAGACGACTAGCGAGGACTACGAGCAGTACTTC. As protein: CASSQTTSEDYEQYF.

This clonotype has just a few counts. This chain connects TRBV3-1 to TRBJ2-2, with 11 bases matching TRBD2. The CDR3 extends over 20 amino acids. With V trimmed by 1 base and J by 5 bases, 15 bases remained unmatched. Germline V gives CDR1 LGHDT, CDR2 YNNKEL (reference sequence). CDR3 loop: CASSQGPSVLAGGRTGELFF. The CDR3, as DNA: TGTGCCAGCAGCCAAGGGCCCTCCGTGTTAGCGGGAGGGCGAACCGGGGAGCTGTTTTTT. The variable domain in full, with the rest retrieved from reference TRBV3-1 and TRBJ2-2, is DTAVSQTPKYLVTQMGNDKSIKCEQNLGHDTMYWYKQDSKKFLKIMFSYNNKELIINETVPNRFSPKSPDKAHLNLHINSLELGDSAVYFCASSQGPSVLAGGRTGELFFGEGSRLTVL.